The rows below give T cell receptor beta chains drawn from one sample of a study of vaccination effects on CD4 cells after COVID-19. The antigens for these receptors are not known. The assay was immunoSEQ multiplex PCR, and TCRdb's table has in-frame clones only and misses some. The sample gives 63,000 or so clones, 73% of which show up once; 5% to 6% is in the top ten. The source material was CD4+ T cells from PBMCs cultured with HIV peptides, sampled before COVID-19 vaccination. These receptors were taken from a human donor who had a prior SARS-CoV-2 infection. Both conserved end residues are part of each CDR3. D genes are given only for firm matches. Size is omitted from some rows. Given values are once, few, many or a class for expanded clones.

J gene | clone size | D gene | V gene | CDR3 DNA | CDR3 protein
TRBJ2-2 | few | . | TRBV4-2 | TGTGCCAGCAGCCAGTCCGGGGAGCTGTTTTTT | CASSQSGELFF
TRBJ2-1 | few | . | TRBV20-1 | TGCAGTGCTCTAGGGGCTGAGCAGTTCTTC | CSALGAEQFF
TRBJ1-2 | . | . | TRBV6-5 | TGTGCCAGCAGTTCCCCGGGGTCTCGGTCCTATGGCTACACCTTC | CASSSPGSRSYGYTF
TRBJ2-5 | . | . | TRBV12-3/TRBV12-4 | TGTGCCAGCAGTCCCGTTCGAGAGACCCAGTACTTC | CASSPVRETQYF
TRBJ1-2 | . | . | TRBV5-6 | TGTGCCAGCAGCTTGCGGTTCGTACTAGCTAACTATGGCTACACCTTC | CASSLRFVLANYGYTF
TRBJ1-6 | . | TRBD1 | TRBV2 | TGTGCCAGCAGCGACGGGACAGCGGTATATAATTCACCCCTCCACTTT | CASSDGTAVYNSPLHF
TRBJ2-2 | . | . | TRBV11-1 | TGTGCCAGCAGCCTACGGACGGGATACACCGGGGAGCTGTTTTTT | CASSLRTGYTGELFF
TRBJ1-1 | . | . | TRBV19 | TGTGCCAGTAGTATCTGGGACCCGAACACTGAAGCTTTCTTT | CASSIWDPNTEAFF
TRBJ1-5 | . | . | TRBV3-1/TRBV3-2 | TGTGCCAGCAGCCAATTCAGGGGAAGTCAGCCCCAGCATTTT | CASSQFRGSQPQHF
TRBJ1-3 | . | TRBD1 | TRBV7-8 | TGTGCCAGCAGCCAAGCCGGACAGGCCATCGGAAACACCATATATTTT | CASSQAGQAIGNTIYF
TRBJ1-2 | . | . | TRBV6-1 | TGTGCCAGCAGTGACCCTGAAGGCTACACCTTC | CASSDPEGYTF
TRBJ2-7 | . | . | TRBV30 | TGTGCCTGGAGTAGGGACCTTTCCTACGAGCAGTACTTC | CAWSRDLSYEQYF
TRBJ2-2 | . | . | TRBV4-1 | TGCGCCAGCAGCTACGACCCCCGCACCGGGGAGCTGTTTTTT | CASSYDPRTGELFF
TRBJ1-2 | . | TRBD1 | TRBV20-1 | TGCAGTGCTAGTATGGTCAGGGGGCCTCTCTATGGCTACACCTTC | CSASMVRGPLYGYTF
TRBJ2-2 | few | TRBD2 | TRBV9 | TGTGCCAGCAGCGCCGGGGGGGCGGCAACCGGGGAGCTGTTTTTT | CASSAGGAATGELFF
TRBJ1-1 | once | . | TRBV19 | TGTGCCAGTAGACAGACCCCCGTTACGGCCGGTGAAGCTTTCTTT | CASRQTPVTAGEAFF
TRBJ2-2 | few | TRBD2 | TRBV5-6 | TGTGCCAGCAGACATGGGACTACCACCGGGGAGCTGTTTTTT | CASRHGTTTGELFF
TRBJ2-7 | . | . | TRBV7-8 | TGTGCCAGCAGCACAACGACACAGAGCTCCTACGAGCAGTACTTC | CASSTTTQSSYEQYF
TRBJ1-2 | . | . | TRBV10-3 | TGTGCCATCAGTGACTCCGACCGAAGAAGAGGCTACACCTTC | CAISDSDRRRGYTF
TRBJ1-5 | . | . | TRBV19 | TGTGCCAGTAGTATAGCTTCACAGGGTGAAGGGCAGCCCCAGCATTTT | CASSIASQGEGQPQHF
TRBJ1-1 | once | . | TRBV6-6 | TGTGCCAGCAGTTTTGCTTGGGGCACTGAAGCTTTCTTT | CASSFAWGTEAFF
TRBJ1-1 | once | . | TRBV5-1 | TGCGCCAGCAGCTTGGCCGGGGCAGAGAACACTGAAGCTTTCTTT | CASSLAGAENTEAFF
TRBJ2-5 | . | . | TRBV11-3 | TGTGCCAGCAGCTTAGACAGTGCCCAAGAGACCCAGTACTTC | CASSLDSAQETQYF